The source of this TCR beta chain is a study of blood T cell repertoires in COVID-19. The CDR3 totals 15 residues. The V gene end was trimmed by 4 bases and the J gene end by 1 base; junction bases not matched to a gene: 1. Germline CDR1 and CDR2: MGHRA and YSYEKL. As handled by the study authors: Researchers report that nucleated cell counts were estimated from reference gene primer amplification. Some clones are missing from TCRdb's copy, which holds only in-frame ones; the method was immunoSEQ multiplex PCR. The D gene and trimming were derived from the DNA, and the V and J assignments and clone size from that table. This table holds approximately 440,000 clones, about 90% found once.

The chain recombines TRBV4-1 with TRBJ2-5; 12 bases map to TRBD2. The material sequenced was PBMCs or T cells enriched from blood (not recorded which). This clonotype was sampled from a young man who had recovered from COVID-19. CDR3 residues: CASSRLAGVQETQYF. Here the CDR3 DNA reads TGCGCCAGCAGCCGACTAGCGGGAGTCCAAGAGACCCAGTACTTC.